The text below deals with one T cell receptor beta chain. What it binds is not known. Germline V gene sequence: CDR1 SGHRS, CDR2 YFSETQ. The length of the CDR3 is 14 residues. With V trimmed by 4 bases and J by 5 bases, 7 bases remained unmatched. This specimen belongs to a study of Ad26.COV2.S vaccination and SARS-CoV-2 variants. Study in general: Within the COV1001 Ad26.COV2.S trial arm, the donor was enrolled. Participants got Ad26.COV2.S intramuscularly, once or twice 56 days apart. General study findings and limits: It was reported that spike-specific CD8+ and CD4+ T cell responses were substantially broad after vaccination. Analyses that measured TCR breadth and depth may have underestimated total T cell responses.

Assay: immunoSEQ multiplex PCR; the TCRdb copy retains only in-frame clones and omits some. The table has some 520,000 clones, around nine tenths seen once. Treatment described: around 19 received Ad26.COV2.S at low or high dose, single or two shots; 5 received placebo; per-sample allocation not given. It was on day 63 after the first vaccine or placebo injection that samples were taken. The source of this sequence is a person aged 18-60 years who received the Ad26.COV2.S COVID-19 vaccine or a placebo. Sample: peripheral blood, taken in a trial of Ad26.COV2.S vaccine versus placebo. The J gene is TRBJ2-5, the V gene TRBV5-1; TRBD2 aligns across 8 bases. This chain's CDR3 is CASSPTSGGETQYF. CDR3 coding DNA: TGCGCCAGCAGCCCAACTAGCGGAGGGGAGACCCAGTACTTC.